Reported below is one T cell receptor beta chain. What it binds is not known. Here the gene names and germline are mouse. The read comes to an end 1 residue before the CDR3 does, leaving the germline J gene to fill in the end. Time point given: mouse harvest day 14 after allogeneic transplant. Mouse grafts combined 10^7 T-cell-depleted bone marrow cells with 10^6 splenic CD5+ T cells. B6 (H2b) cells into BALB/c (H2d) mice; tissues taken at day 7 or 14. The method was immunoSEQ multiplex PCR; TCRdb's version includes in-frame clones alone and lacks a portion of them. The sample comprises approximately 4,000 clones, around 45% of which are singletons, and approximately 17% rests with the top ten. The CDR3 consists of 16 residues. V shed 0 bases, J shed 5 bases, and the junction held 4 bases outside the gene matches. The V gene's germline CDR1 is LGHNA and CDR2 YNLKQL (reference sequence). This specimen comes from a study of tissue T cells after allogeneic stem cell transplantation. Study results and limitations: Within patients, tissue anatomy strongly shaped TCR repertoire composition. Shared clones across patients were few; motif clustering revealed tissue-specific shared signatures. Sampling depth was limited, and the cohort was small and clinically varied.

The clonotype comes from a female BALB/c mouse given C57BL/6 T cells with graft-versus-host disease after an allogeneic hematopoietic cell transplant. The sample was lymph node tissue. V usage is TRBV5 and J usage is TRBJ2-5, with TRBD2 matching over 11 bases. CDR3 DNA (partial): TGTGCCAGCAGCCAAGACGACTGGGGGGGACGAGACACCCAGTAC. As protein: CASSQDDWGGRDTQY. The CDR3 in its entirety is CASSQDDWGGRDTQYF.